Listed below are T cell receptor beta chains from one sample, sequenced in a study of blood T cells in healthy people across ages. TCRdb called the 5' RACE reads again in MiXCR, with one record for every CDR3 protein. The data show some 1.6 million distinct CDR3 sequences, about 31% seen once. Sequencing was carried out using blood. All receptors derive from a woman in her 30s in good health. Both conserved end residues are part of each CDR3. The order of the fields is V gene, D gene, clone size, J gene, CDR3 protein, CDR3 DNA. D genes are given only for firm matches. Size values are once, few and many counts, or a class for expanded clones, and some rows have none.

V: TRBV20-1; D: TRBD1; size: .; J: TRBJ2-7; CDR3: CSARDPRQGSLAYEQYF; DNA: TGCAGTGCTAGAGATCCGCGACAGGGATCGCTCGCCTACGAGCAGTACTTC
V: TRBV4-1; D: .; size: many; J: TRBJ2-3; CDR3: CASSSSSWADTQYF; DNA: TGCGCCAGCAGCTCTAGTAGCTGGGCAGATACGCAGTATTTT
V: TRBV12-3/TRBV12-4; D: .; size: few; J: TRBJ2-7; CDR3: CVCSLSVHEQYF; DNA: TGTGTCTGCAGTTTATCGGTGCACGAGCAGTACTTC
V: TRBV4-1; D: .; size: .; J: TRBJ1-1; CDR3: CASSQGLNHMNTEAFF; DNA: TGCGCCAGCAGCCAAGGACTTAACCATATGAACACTGAAGCTTTCTTT
V: TRBV29-1; D: .; size: .; J: TRBJ2-1; CDR3: CSVGGLRLGNGQFF; DNA: TGCAGCGTTGGGGGACTCAGGTTGGGCAATGGGCAGTTCTTC
V: TRBV11-2; D: TRBD2; size: few; J: TRBJ2-3; CDR3: CASSLLLAGGITDTQYF; DNA: TGTGCCAGCAGCTTATTATTGGCGGGAGGGATCACAGATACGCAGTATTTT
V: TRBV2; D: .; size: .; J: TRBJ1-2; CDR3: CASSEGRGPVRGYTF; DNA: TGTGCCAGCAGTGAAGGTCGGGGTCCGGTGAGGGGCTACACCTTC
V: TRBV28; D: .; size: .; J: TRBJ2-1; CDR3: CATSLGPHLYNEQFF; DNA: TGTGCCACCAGCTTGGGGCCTCATCTCTACAATGAGCAGTTCTTC
V: TRBV7-2; D: TRBD2; size: .; J: TRBJ2-1; CDR3: CASTKGTTSGLIYNEQFF; DNA: TGTGCCAGCACCAAGGGGACTACCAGCGGTCTAATCTACAATGAGCAGTTCTTC
V: TRBV12-3/TRBV12-4; D: TRBD1; size: .; J: TRBJ2-7; CDR3: CASSLTPNRGDHYEQYF; DNA: TGTGCCAGCAGCCTCACACCGAACAGGGGGGACCACTACGAGCAGTACTTC
V: TRBV7-9; D: .; size: .; J: TRBJ2-1; CDR3: CASIGVRYEQFF; DNA: TGTGCCAGCATCGGGGTACGATATGAGCAGTTCTTC
V: TRBV20-1; D: TRBD1; size: few; J: TRBJ1-1; CDR3: CSANQRGTVDTEAFF; DNA: TGCAGTGCCAACCAACGAGGGACAGTGGACACTGAAGCTTTCTTT
V: TRBV6-2/TRBV6-3; D: .; size: .; J: TRBJ2-3; CDR3: CASSYRMGEVRRPDTQYF; DNA: TGTGCCAGCAGTTATCGCATGGGGGAGGTCCGTCGGCCAGATACGCAGTATTTT
V: TRBV27; D: TRBD2; size: few; J: TRBJ2-7; CDR3: CASSQPPPGGLAYEQYF; DNA: TGTGCCAGCAGTCAGCCACCGCCGGGGGGGTTGGCCTACGAGCAGTACTTC
V: TRBV3-1; D: .; size: .; J: TRBJ2-7; CDR3: CASSPPGMSYEQYF; DNA: TGTGCCAGCAGCCCTCCGGGCATGTCCTACGAGCAGTACTTC
V: TRBV7-8; D: .; size: few; J: TRBJ2-7; CDR3: CASSLEGWAYEQYF; DNA: TGTGCCAGCAGCTTAGAAGGATGGGCCTACGAGCAGTACTTC
V: TRBV11-2; D: TRBD2; size: .; J: TRBJ2-2; CDR3: CASSPTSAGGGELFF; DNA: TGTGCCAGCAGCCCTACATCGGCGGGAGGCGGGGAGCTGTTTTTT
V: TRBV7-9; D: .; size: .; J: TRBJ1-1; CDR3: CASNPQVNTEAFF; DNA: TGTGCCAGCAACCCTCAGGTGAACACTGAAGCTTTCTTT
V: TRBV9; D: .; size: few; J: TRBJ2-5; CDR3: CASTLGGGQETQYF; DNA: TGTGCCAGCACTTTAGGTGGGGGCCAAGAGACCCAGTACTTC
V: TRBV6-1; D: .; size: .; J: TRBJ1-5; CDR3: CASRLSPGVDSNQPQHF; DNA: TGTGCCAGCCGACTAAGCCCAGGGGTCGATAGCAATCAGCCCCAGCATTTT
V: TRBV4-1; D: .; size: .; J: TRBJ1-5; CDR3: CASSHPAKNQPQHF; DNA: TGCGCCAGCAGCCACCCCGCGAAGAATCAGCCCCAGCATTTT
V: TRBV6-5; D: .; size: few; J: TRBJ1-2; CDR3: CASTRDTNYGYTF; DNA: TGTGCCAGCACTCGGGACACCAACTATGGCTACACCTTC
V: TRBV28; D: .; size: .; J: TRBJ2-7; CDR3: CASSYTVLYEQYF; DNA: TGTGCCAGCAGTTACACAGTACTCTACGAGCAGTACTTC
V: TRBV4-1; D: .; size: .; J: TRBJ1-2; CDR3: CASSYSPGLTNYGYTF; DNA: TGCGCCAGCAGCTACTCACCGGGACTCACAAACTATGGCTACACCTTC
V: TRBV28; D: TRBD1; size: few; J: TRBJ2-5; CDR3: CASSFDRVQETQYF; DNA: TGTGCCAGCAGTTTTGACAGGGTCCAAGAGACCCAGTACTTC
V: TRBV5-1; D: .; size: .; J: TRBJ2-7; CDR3: CTSSLVTTVAYEQYF; DNA: TGCACCAGCAGCTTGGTTACAACGGTCGCCTACGAGCAGTACTTC
V: TRBV6-5; D: .; size: .; J: TRBJ1-1; CDR3: CASSYSQGFTEAFF; DNA: TGTGCCAGCAGTTACTCGCAGGGATTCACTGAAGCTTTCTTT
V: TRBV9; D: TRBD2; size: once; J: TRBJ2-5; CDR3: CAGSVRLAGGTETQYF; DNA: TGTGCCGGCAGCGTCAGACTAGCGGGAGGCACCGAGACCCAGTACTTC
V: TRBV7-2; D: TRBD2; size: few; J: TRBJ2-2; CDR3: CASSRTSGRANTGELFF; DNA: TGTGCCAGCAGCCGTACTAGCGGGAGGGCGAACACCGGGGAGCTGTTTTTT
V: TRBV2; D: TRBD1; size: once; J: TRBJ1-1; CDR3: CASSNRGANTEAFF; DNA: TGTGCCAGCAGTAACAGGGGCGCTAACACTGAAGCTTTCTTT
V: TRBV2; D: .; size: .; J: TRBJ2-5; CDR3: CASSSTRGGAETRYF; DNA: TGTGCCAGCAGTAGCACCCGAGGGGGGGCAGAGACCCGGTACTTC
V: TRBV28; D: .; size: .; J: TRBJ2-7; CDR3: CASLGQTLSYEQYF; DNA: TGTGCCAGTTTAGGGCAAACCCTCTCCTACGAGCAGTACTTC
V: TRBV20-1; D: .; size: .; J: TRBJ2-5; CDR3: CSAGVDYLGETQYF; DNA: TGCAGTGCTGGGGTAGATTACCTTGGAGAGACCCAGTACTTC
V: TRBV4-1; D: .; size: .; J: TRBJ2-3; CDR3: CASNQPNPDTQYF; DNA: TGCGCCAGCAACCAACCGAACCCAGATACGCAGTATTTT
V: TRBV20-1; D: .; size: .; J: TRBJ1-2; CDR3: CSAGDLGSYGYTF; DNA: TGCAGTGCTGGAGACTTGGGCAGCTATGGCTACACCTTC
V: TRBV11-2; D: .; size: .; J: TRBJ1-1; CDR3: CASSLDISRAELNTEAFF; DNA: TGTGCCAGCAGCTTAGATATTTCCAGGGCAGAACTGAACACTGAAGCTTTCTTT
V: TRBV13; D: .; size: .; J: TRBJ2-1; CDR3: CASSVGAGQFF; DNA: TGTGCCAGCAGCGTCGGTGCTGGGCAGTTCTTC
V: TRBV7-9; D: TRBD2; size: .; J: TRBJ2-3; CDR3: CASSLTSGGITDTQYF; DNA: TGTGCCAGCAGCTTAACGAGCGGGGGGATCACAGATACGCAGTATTTT
V: TRBV12-3/TRBV12-4; D: .; size: .; J: TRBJ2-5; CDR3: CASSLGGYKQYF; DNA: TGTGCCAGCAGTTTGGGGGGCTACAAGCAGTACTTC
V: TRBV5-1; D: .; size: .; J: TRBJ1-2; CDR3: CASSPHEIDGYTF; DNA: TGCGCCAGCAGCCCACATGAGATTGACGGCTACACCTTC
V: TRBV7-3; D: .; size: many; J: TRBJ2-7; CDR3: CASSLNGGSYEQYF; DNA: TGTGCCAGCAGCTTAAATGGGGGATCCTACGAGCAGTACTTC
V: TRBV6-5; D: .; size: few; J: TRBJ1-1; CDR3: CASSYLEFSSGGEAFF; DNA: TGTGCCAGCAGTTACCTCGAATTTTCGTCCGGAGGTGAAGCTTTCTTT